In this sample, the clone carrying this T cell receptor beta chain turned up once. Per the authors' pipeline: Reference gene primer amplification yielded estimated nucleated cell counts. Some clones are missing from TCRdb's copy, which holds only in-frame ones; the method was immunoSEQ multiplex PCR. Clonal size and the V and J genes are those of that table, whereas D and trimming came from the DNA. Here the sample spans about 82,000 clones, around four fifths being singletons. This entry belongs to a study of blood T cell repertoires in COVID-19. V lost 4 bases and J lost 0; bases outside the gene matches: 23. The CDR3 totals 23 residues. The germline CDR1 and CDR2 sequences are SGDLS and YYNGEE.

The chain uses TRBV9 and TRBJ2-1, with 12 bases lining up with TRBD2. The sequence came from a woman aged 55-69 years with acute or convalescent COVID-19. The sample taken for sequencing was peripheral blood. This CDR3 reads CASSPTVTSGSIDVPGSYNEQFF. As DNA, the CDR3 is TGTGCCAGCAGCCCGACTGTGACTAGCGGGAGTATCGATGTACCAGGCTCCTACAATGAGCAGTTCTTC. Based on the CDR3 plus reference TRBV9 and TRBJ2-1, the full variable domain is DSGVTQTPKHLITATGQRVTLRCSPRSGDLSVYWYQQSLDQGLQFLIQYYNGEERAKGNILERFSAQQFPDLHSELNLSSLELGDSALYFCASSPTVTSGSIDVPGSYNEQFFGPGTRLTVL.